This T cell receptor (beta chain) was identified during a study of Ad26.COV2.S vaccination and SARS-CoV-2 variants. Study at large: Intramuscular Ad26.COV2.S at 5x10^10 or 1x10^11 viral particles.

The CDR3 is made up of 14 amino acids. Germline loops: CDR1 SGHRS, CDR2 YFSETQ. Trimming cost V 3 bases and J 2 bases, with 10 bases left between them. The treatment here: roughly 19 received Ad26.COV2.S at low or high dose, single or two shots; roughly five received placebo; per-sample allocation not given. All samples were drawn on day 63, counting from the first vaccine or placebo injection. In the vaccine, an Ad26 vector expressed the SARS-CoV-2 spike of the Wuhan strain. TCRdb's copy holds only in-frame clones and misses some; the assay was immunoSEQ multiplex PCR. The data hold 300,000 to 350,000 clones, with approximately 87% observed a single time.

This TCR was recovered from a person between 18 and 65 years old who received the Ad26.COV2.S COVID-19 vaccine or a placebo. The chain employs TRBV5-1 and TRBJ2-3; perhaps TRBD2 as D (5 bases). Sequenced here: peripheral blood, sampled in a trial of Ad26.COV2.S vaccine versus placebo. CDR3 residues: CASSSAGPTDTQYF. CDR3 nucleotides: TGCGCCAGCAGCTCGGCGGGTCCCACAGATACGCAGTATTTT.